The rows below give T cell receptor beta chains drawn from one sample of a study of T cell repertoires in cytomegalovirus infection. Each CDR3 protein is one row after TCRdb ran MiXCR on the reads. This repertoire shows hundreds of thousands of distinct CDR3 sequences, about 42% found once; its top ten account for around 45%. These TCRs' antigens remain unknown. The material sequenced was cultured PBMCs, taken from culture after CMV antigen stimulation. The origin of the receptors is a human donor in good health (CMV status not recorded). Some clones in this sample may be carry-over from other donors' samples. The CDR3 runs from the conserved cysteine through the conserved F or W. The D gene is left open where the match is weak. Clone size is not always given. Where it is, it says once, few, many or a class for expanded clones.

>TRBV20-1|NA|TRBJ2-3|TRBD2
TGCAGTGCTAGAGGACTAGCGGGGGATTATACGCAGTATTTT
CSARGLAGDYTQYF
>TRBV7-2|NA|TRBJ2-5|NA
TGTGCCAGCAGCCCGGACGGCTACCACGCCTACCAAGAGACCCAGTACTTC
CASSPDGYHAYQETQYF
>TRBV7-6|NA|TRBJ2-7|NA
TGTGCCAGCAGCGACGAATGGGAGCAGTACTTC
CASSDEWEQYF
>TRBV7-2|NA|TRBJ2-5|TRBD2
TGTGCCAGCAGCTCCCAGCGGGGGCTCCAAGAGACCCAGTACTTC
CASSSQRGLQETQYF
>TRBV11-2|NA|TRBJ2-3|TRBD2
TGTGCCAGCAGCCCGTGGCGGGAGCCCACAGATACGCAGTATTTT
CASSPWREPTDTQYF
>TRBV7-4|NA|TRBJ2-2|NA
TGTGCCAGCAGCGCTAACAGGGCTGGCACCGGGGAGCTGTTTTTT
CASSANRAGTGELFF
>TRBV6-6|NA|TRBJ1-5|NA
TGTGCCAGCAGTGTCGGCTTTGAGCCCCAGCATTTT
CASSVGFEPQHF
>TRBV12-5|NA|TRBJ2-4|NA
TGTGCATCTTGGCCACTCGACGCCAAAAACATTCAGTACTTC
CASWPLDAKNIQYF
>TRBV15|NA|TRBJ1-1|NA
TGTGCCACCAGCAGAGATTACCCCCCGGGTTCGAACACTGAAGCTTTCTTT
CATSRDYPPGSNTEAFF
>TRBV2|NA|TRBJ1-4|NA
TGTGCCAGCAGTGAAATTGGTGGTATCGGCGTTTTT
CASSEIGGIGVF
>TRBV19|NA|TRBJ2-5|TRBD1
TGTGCCAGTAGCAGCCCGGGACAGGGAAAAGAGACCCAGTACTTC
CASSSPGQGKETQYF
>TRBV7-6|NA|TRBJ2-1|TRBD1
TGTGCCAGCAGCTCGGGACAGGGATATCACAATGAGCAGTTCTTC
CASSSGQGYHNEQFF
>TRBV9|NA|TRBJ2-3|NA
TGTGCCAGCAGCGAAAGCCACACAGATACGCAGTATTTT
CASSESHTDTQYF
>TRBV7-9|few|TRBJ1-4|TRBD1
TGTGCCAGCAGCTTACGGACAGGAGATAATGAAAAACTGTTTTTT
CASSLRTGDNEKLFF
>TRBV7-8|many|TRBJ1-4|NA
TGTGCCAGCAGCAAAAAAAGGATCGTTAATGAAAAACTGTTTTTT
CASSKKRIVNEKLFF
>TRBV4-2|NA|TRBJ2-2|TRBD2
TGTGCCAGCATTTCGGGGGGTGGGGAGCTGTTTTTT
CASISGGGELFF
>TRBV2|NA|TRBJ2-7|TRBD2
TGTGCCAGCAGTGAAGGGGCGGGAGTCTCCTACGAGCAGTACTTC
CASSEGAGVSYEQYF
>TRBV4-3|few|TRBJ2-1|TRBD2
TGCGCCAGCAGCCCGCGGGAGGGCGATGAGCAGTTCTTC
CASSPREGDEQFF
>TRBV12-3/TRBV12-4|NA|TRBJ1-5|NA
TGTGCCAGCAGCCCGCAAGGACGCAATCAGCCCCAGCATTTT
CASSPQGRNQPQHF
>TRBV14|few|TRBJ2-7|NA
TGTGCCAGCAGCCAGTGGCAAGCGGACCACGGGGAGCAGTACTTC
CASSQWQADHGEQYF
>TRBV7-2|many|TRBJ1-2|TRBD1
TGTGCCAGCAGCTGGGGACAGGGGGTGAACTATGGCTACACCTTC
CASSWGQGVNYGYTF
>TRBV12-3/TRBV12-4|NA|TRBJ1-5|TRBD1
TGTGCCAGCAAACCGGGACAGACATATCAGCCCCAGCATTTT
CASKPGQTYQPQHF
>TRBV20-1|NA|TRBJ2-7|TRBD1
TGCAGTGCTATCCCGGGACAGGGGGCGGACGAGCAGTACTTC
CSAIPGQGADEQYF
>TRBV7-2|NA|TRBJ2-5|NA
TGTGCCAGCAGCTTAATCGGGGATCTACAAGAGACCCAGTACTTC
CASSLIGDLQETQYF
>TRBV28|NA|TRBJ1-2|TRBD1
TGTGCCAGCAGTTTGACCGGGACAGGGGCTTCGGGCTACACCTTC
CASSLTGTGASGYTF
>TRBV12-3/TRBV12-4|NA|TRBJ1-2|NA
TGTGCCAGCAGTCCCCGGGGCCACTTTGGCTACACCTTC
CASSPRGHFGYTF
>TRBV7-9|few|TRBJ2-5|TRBD2
TGTGCCAGCAGCTTAGCGCAGGGACTAGCGGGAGAAGAGACCCAGTACTTC
CASSLAQGLAGEETQYF
>TRBV10-3|NA|TRBJ1-2|NA
TGTGCCATCAGACGGGGGATGTCTGATGGCTACACCTTC
CAIRRGMSDGYTF
>TRBV12-3/TRBV12-4|NA|TRBJ1-2|NA
TGTGCCAGCAGTAACAGGGTCCTTGGTGGCTACACCTTC
CASSNRVLGGYTF
>TRBV12-3/TRBV12-4|few|TRBJ2-3|TRBD1
TGTGCCAGCAGTTTGACAGGGGGGGTCACAGATACGCAGTATTTT
CASSLTGGVTDTQYF
>TRBV18|NA|TRBJ2-3|NA
TGTGCCAGCTCACCCCCCAGCGGGAGCACAGATACGCAGTATTTT
CASSPPSGSTDTQYF
>TRBV20-1|once|TRBJ1-2|TRBD1
TGCAGTGCTAGAGATAGCGCAGGGGGGATCTATGGCTACACCTTC
CSARDSAGGIYGYTF
>TRBV11-3|few|TRBJ2-2|TRBD1
TGTGCCAGCAGCGCGGGACAGGGGGTCACCGGGGAGCTGTTTTTT
CASSAGQGVTGELFF
>TRBV12-5|NA|TRBJ1-4|TRBD1
TGTGCTAGTGGTTTGGTACAGGGGGTTAGGGGTGAAAAACTGTTTTTT
CASGLVQGVRGEKLFF
>TRBV11-2|NA|TRBJ1-2|TRBD1
TGTGCCAGCAGCTCGAACGACAGGGCCGGTGGCTACACCTTC
CASSSNDRAGGYTF
>TRBV11-1|many|TRBJ2-2|NA
TGTGCCAGCAGCGAAACTCGACAGAGCACCGGGGAGCTGTTTTTT
CASSETRQSTGELFF
>TRBV7-2|NA|TRBJ2-2|TRBD2
TGTGCCAGCAGCTCCCCCCCCGGGGCGGGGGGGACCCTCACCGGGGAGCTGTTTTTT
CASSSPPGAGGTLTGELFF
>TRBV19|NA|TRBJ2-3|NA
TGTGCCAGTAGTAGCCGGGCCGGCACAGATACGCAGTATTTT
CASSSRAGTDTQYF
>TRBV7-2|NA|TRBJ2-2|TRBD2
TGTGCCAGCAGCGCCCCACTAGCGGGGGGGCGGGGCGGGGAGCTGTTTTTT
CASSAPLAGGRGGELFF
>TRBV19|NA|TRBJ2-1|TRBD2
TGTGCCAGTAGTATAGAGACTAGCGGGAGCTCCTACAATGAGCAGTTCTTC
CASSIETSGSSYNEQFF
>TRBV9|NA|TRBJ1-5|TRBD1
TGTGCCAGCAGCATCGACAGGGGCCCCCAGCATTTT
CASSIDRGPQHF
>TRBV7-6|NA|TRBJ1-4|TRBD1
TGTGCCAGCAGCTTAGCGGGGGGGGACAGGGCAATGGAAAAACTGTTTTTT
CASSLAGGDRAMEKLFF
>TRBV5-1|NA|TRBJ1-5|NA
TGCGCCAGCAGCCTGCAAGGGTCTGATCAGCCCCAGCATTTT
CASSLQGSDQPQHF
>TRBV19|NA|TRBJ1-3|NA
TGTGCCAGTAGCATGGGCGTTATCTCTGGAAACACCATATATTTT
CASSMGVISGNTIYF
>TRBV7-4|NA|TRBJ1-1|NA
TGTGCCAGCAGCTTACCCCGGTTTTGGGGGGCGGACACTGAAGCTTTCTTT
CASSLPRFWGADTEAFF
>TRBV30|NA|TRBJ1-1|TRBD1
TGTGCCTGGAGCGCCCCGGACAGGAGAAACACTGAAGCTTTCTTT
CAWSAPDRRNTEAFF
>TRBV10-3|few|TRBJ1-1|NA
TGTGCCATCAGTGAGTTCGTACTGAACACTGAAGCTTTCTTT
CAISEFVLNTEAFF
>TRBV25-1|NA|TRBJ1-4|NA
TGTGCCAGCAGTGTTGTTTATGGTGGTGAAAAACTGTTTTTT
CASSVVYGGEKLFF
>TRBV7-9|few|TRBJ2-3|NA
TGTGCCAGCAGCTGGGGAACCGGGACCCACAGCACAGATACGCAGTATTTT
CASSWGTGTHSTDTQYF
>TRBV7-6|NA|TRBJ1-1|TRBD1
TGTGCCAGCAGCTTGGACAGGTTTTCCACTGAAGCTTTCTTT
CASSLDRFSTEAFF